The 6 T cell receptor beta chains below all came from one sample that was sequenced in a study of response to subunit inactivated influenza vaccine. MiXCR, applied by TCRdb to the RT-PCR reads, yields one record per CDR3 protein. The profile shows hundreds of thousands of distinct CDR3 sequences, about 12% of them singletons. Sequenced material: PBMCs from blood, taken on the day of vaccination. The receptors derive from a man aged 45-65 years who received an inactivated influenza vaccine.

The chain joins TRBV4-3 to TRBJ2-2; D is perhaps TRBD2 (6 bases). This CDR3 has 17 amino acids. Trimming removed 0 bases at V and 0 bases at J, with 11 bases between. Looked up from germline, CDR1 is LGHNA and CDR2 is YSLEER. Written as DNA, the CDR3 is TGCGCCAGCAGCCAAGAAACGGGCGGGGCGAACACCGGGGAGCTGTTTTTT. Its protein is CASSQETGGANTGELFF.

This clonotype was counted between two and nine times. This chain uses TRBV27 with TRBJ2-7; TRBD1 agrees at 9 bases. V was clipped by 7 bases and J by 4 bases; unmatched bases: 8. Germline V CDR1 and CDR2: MNHEY, SMNVEV (reference sequence). CDR3 length: 14 amino acids. The CDR3 spells CASTRGTGSYEQYF. The CDR3 DNA follows: TGTGCCAGCACCCGGGGGACAGGGAGTTACGAGCAGTACTTC.

In this sample, this clonotype turned up many times. The gene calls are TRBV12-3 or TRBV12-4 and TRBJ2-3; maybe TRBD2 (5 bases). Trimming shortened V by 2 bases and J by 7 bases, and 10 bases separated the two germline ends. The CDR3 loop spans 13 amino acids. The CDR3 nucleotides read TGTGCCAGCAGTTTATTTCGGGGTCATACGCAGTATTTT. It codes for CASSLFRGHTQYF.

This clonotype was seen at least ten times. CDR3 sequence reads: CATSIKLVYEQFF. CDR3 nucleotide sequence: TGTGCCACCAGCATTAAACTAGTCTATGAGCAGTTCTTC. The rearrangement uses TRBV15 and TRBJ2-1; a possible D gene is TRBD2 (5 bases). Per the germline V gene, CDR1 is LNHNV and CDR2 is YYDKDF (reference sequence). The CDR3 totals 13 residues. Trimming cost V 4 bases and J 8 bases, with 12 bases left between them.

The chain couples TRBV7-2 to TRBJ2-1; TRBD2 matches 8 bases. With 4 bases clipped from V and 6 bases from J, the junction kept 8 bases outside the gene matches. The CDR3 totals 15 residues. CDR1 and CDR2 from the germline V gene are SGHTA and FQGNSA. The CDR3 region is CASSSQGLVPNEQFF. The CDR3 DNA sequence: TGTGCCAGCAGCTCCCAGGGACTAGTTCCCAATGAGCAGTTCTTC.

The chain employs TRBV20-1 and TRBJ2-1; 12 nucleotides align to TRBD2. Germline loops: CDR1 DFQATT, CDR2 SNEGSKA (reference sequence). Trimming cost V 0 bases and J 15 bases; bases outside gene matches: 9. This CDR3 is 14 amino acids long. CDR3 sequence: CSAREPLAGGPLFF. The DNA for the CDR3 is TGCAGTGCTAGAGAACCCCTAGCGGGGGGGCCTCTGTTCTTC.